The clone carrying this T cell receptor (beta chain) appeared many times. This entry comes from a study of HIV-infected children after antiretroviral therapy interruption. Treatment specified: PENTA 11 planned treatment interruption arm or continuous ART arm. Unique molecular identifiers were included in an RNA-based 3' RACE TCR library. TCRdb passed the 3' RACE reads through MiXCR, listing each CDR3 protein once. The repertoire holds approximately 15,000 distinct CDR3 sequences, with about 3.4% as singletons. This CDR3 contains 12 residues. V was cut by 6 bases and J by 2 bases, with 8 bases left in between. Germline V gene data show CDR1 as MDHEN and CDR2 as SYDVKM.

This TCR was sampled from a pool of human donors with HIV. The rearrangement links TRBV28 to TRBJ2-7; D is ambiguous. Material: CD45RO+ CD8+ T cells from PBMCs, pooled from several time points, obtained from a donor given antiretroviral therapy, either interrupted or continuous. As for subset: memory CD8+ CD45RO+ CD45RA- T cells. The CDR3 DNA reads TGTGCCAGCAGATTTAGGGCCTACGAGCAGTACTTC. This codes for CASRFRAYEQYF.